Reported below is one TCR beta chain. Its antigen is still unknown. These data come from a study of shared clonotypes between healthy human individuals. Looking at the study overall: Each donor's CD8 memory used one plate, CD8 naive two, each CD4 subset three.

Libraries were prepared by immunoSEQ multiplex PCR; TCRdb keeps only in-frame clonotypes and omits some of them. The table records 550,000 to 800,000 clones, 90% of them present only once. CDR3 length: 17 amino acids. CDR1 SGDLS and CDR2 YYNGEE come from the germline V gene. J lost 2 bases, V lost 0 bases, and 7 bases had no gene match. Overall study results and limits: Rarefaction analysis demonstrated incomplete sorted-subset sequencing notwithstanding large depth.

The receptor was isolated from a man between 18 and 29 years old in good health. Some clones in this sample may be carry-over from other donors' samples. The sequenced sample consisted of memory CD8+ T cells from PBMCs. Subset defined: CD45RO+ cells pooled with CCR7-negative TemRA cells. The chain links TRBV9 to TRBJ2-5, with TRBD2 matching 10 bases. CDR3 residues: CASSVGRSGREQETQYF. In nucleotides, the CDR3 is TGTGCCAGCAGCGTAGGGAGGAGCGGGAGGGAACAAGAGACCCAGTACTTC.